The clone carrying this T cell receptor (beta chain) was found once. As handled by the study authors: Amplification with reference gene primers provided the estimates of nucleated cell counts. Clones were read by immunoSEQ multiplex PCR, and TCRdb kept only the in-frame ones, dropping some. V and J calls and clone size are as listed in that table; D and trimming were resolved from the DNA. The sample includes more than 300,000 clones, approximately 85% of them seen just once. This record belongs to a study of blood T cell repertoires in COVID-19. The overall study: The United States, Italy and Spain provided the acute and convalescent COVID-19 samples. PBMCs, B-cell-depleted T cells, or T cells provided the cDNA or gDNA that made up the material.

V dropped 0 bases and J dropped 7 bases, with 8 bases sitting between them. CDR3 size: 12 residues. The germline V gene has CDR1 SGHKS and CDR2 YYEKEE (reference sequence). V usage is TRBV5-5 and J usage is TRBJ2-7; D not certain. The material sequenced was peripheral blood. The TCR was taken from a woman between 50 and 59 years old with acute or convalescent COVID-19. Here the CDR3 DNA reads TGTGCCAGCAGCTTGGCAGCGTCTGAGCAGTACTTC. It yields the protein CASSLAASEQYF.